A few counts support the clone carrying this T cell receptor (beta chain). Its antigen remains unknown. This specimen belongs to a study of T-cell reconstitution after alpha-beta-depleted transplantation in children. The CDR3 contains 12 residues. Trimming pared 3 bases from V and 4 bases from J, leaving 8 bases between. Germline CDR1 is DFQATT and CDR2 is SNEGSKA (reference sequence). Unique molecular identifiers were used to barcode this TCRbeta library. TCRdb reprocessed the PCR reads via MiXCR and lists one record per CDR3 protein. The repertoire consists of about 580,000 distinct CDR3 sequences, with more than 20% occurring once and the leading ten covering around an eighth. Regarding the study as a whole: At one year after transplant, newly produced T cells mostly accounted for T-cell counts and diversity.

The chain combines TRBV20-1 with TRBJ2-3; possibly TRBD1 or TRBD2 for D (5 bases each). The sample in question was PBMCs, mostly from graft donor cells, obtained 360 days after TCRalphabeta/CD19-depleted stem cell transplant. The sequence came from a boy under two years old who had a stem cell transplant for acute myeloid leukemia, so the T cells may come from the graft donor. The CDR3 nucleotides are TGCAGTGCTAGCGGGGCGGCAGATACGCAGTATTTT. Translation gives CSASGAADTQYF.